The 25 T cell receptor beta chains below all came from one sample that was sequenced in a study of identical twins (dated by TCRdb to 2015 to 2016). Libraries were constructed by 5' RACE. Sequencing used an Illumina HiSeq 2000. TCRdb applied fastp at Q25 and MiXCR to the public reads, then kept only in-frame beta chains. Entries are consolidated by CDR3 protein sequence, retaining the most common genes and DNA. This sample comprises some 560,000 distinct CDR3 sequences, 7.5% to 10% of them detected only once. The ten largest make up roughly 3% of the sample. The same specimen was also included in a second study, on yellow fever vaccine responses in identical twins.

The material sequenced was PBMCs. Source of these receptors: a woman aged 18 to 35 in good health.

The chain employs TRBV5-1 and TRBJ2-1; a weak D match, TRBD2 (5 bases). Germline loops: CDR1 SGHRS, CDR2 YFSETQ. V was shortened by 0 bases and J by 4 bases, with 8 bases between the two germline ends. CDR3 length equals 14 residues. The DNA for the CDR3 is TGCGCCAGCAGCTTGGTTACGGGGTACAATGAGCAGTTCTTC. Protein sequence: CASSLVTGYNEQFF.

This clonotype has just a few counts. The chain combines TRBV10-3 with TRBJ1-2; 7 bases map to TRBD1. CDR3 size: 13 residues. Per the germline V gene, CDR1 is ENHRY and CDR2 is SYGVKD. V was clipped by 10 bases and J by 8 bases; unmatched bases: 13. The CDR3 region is CATTGATSGGYTF. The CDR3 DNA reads TGTGCCACCACAGGGGCCACGTCCGGCGGCTACACCTTC.

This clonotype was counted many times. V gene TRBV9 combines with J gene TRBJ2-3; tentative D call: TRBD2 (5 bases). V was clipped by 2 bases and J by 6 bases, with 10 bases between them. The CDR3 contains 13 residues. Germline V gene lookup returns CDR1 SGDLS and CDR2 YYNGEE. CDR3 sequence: CASSVGSLDTQYF. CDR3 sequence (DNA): TGTGCCAGCAGCGTGGGGAGTTTGGATACGCAGTATTTT.

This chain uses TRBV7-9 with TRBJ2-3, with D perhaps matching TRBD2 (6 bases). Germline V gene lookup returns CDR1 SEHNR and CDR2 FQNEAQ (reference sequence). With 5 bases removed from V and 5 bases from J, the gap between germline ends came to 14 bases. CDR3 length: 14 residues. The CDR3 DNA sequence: TGTGCCAGCAGCCCCCAGGGCGGGAAAGATACGCAGTATTTT. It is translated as CASSPQGGKDTQYF.

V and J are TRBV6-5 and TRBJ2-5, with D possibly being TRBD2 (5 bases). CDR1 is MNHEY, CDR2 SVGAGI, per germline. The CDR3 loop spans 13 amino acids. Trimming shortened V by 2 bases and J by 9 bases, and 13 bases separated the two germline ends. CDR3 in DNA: TGTGCCAGCAGTTACAATAATGGGAGCCCCCAGTACTTC. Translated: CASSYNNGSPQYF.

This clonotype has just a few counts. Written as DNA, the CDR3 is TGTGCCAGCAGCTTGAGGAGCGGGGGGGCAGGGGAGCTGTTTTTT. Amino acid sequence: CASSLRSGGAGELFF. The V call is TRBV11-2, the J call TRBJ2-2; 10 nucleotides agree with TRBD2. Losses at the gene ends were 3 bases for V and 8 bases for J; bases not matched to a gene: 6. Germline CDR1 is SGHAT and CDR2 is FQNNGV. CDR3 length: 15 amino acids.

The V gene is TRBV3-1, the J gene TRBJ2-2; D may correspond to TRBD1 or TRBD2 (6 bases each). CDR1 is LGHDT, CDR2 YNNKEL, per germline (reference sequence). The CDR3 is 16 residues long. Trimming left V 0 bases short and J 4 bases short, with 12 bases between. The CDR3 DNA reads TGTGCCAGCAGCCAAGACCCCGGGGGCGGCACCGGGGAGCTGTTTTTT. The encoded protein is CASSQDPGGGTGELFF.

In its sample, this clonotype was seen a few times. The CDR3 coding sequence is TGCAGTGCTAGAGATCTCCAGCGGGGGGCCACAGATACGCAGTATTTT. The encoded protein is CSARDLQRGATDTQYF. V is TRBV20-1 and J is TRBJ2-3; 9 bases align to TRBD2. Germline V lookup: CDR1 DFQATT, CDR2 SNEGSKA (reference sequence). Trimming took 0 bases from V and 2 from J; bases not matched to a gene: 6. This CDR3 has 16 amino acids.

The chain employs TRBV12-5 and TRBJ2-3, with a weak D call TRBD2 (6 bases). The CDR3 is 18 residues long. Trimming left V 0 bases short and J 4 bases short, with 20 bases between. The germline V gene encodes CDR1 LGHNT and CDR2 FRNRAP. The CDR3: CASGLVLGSGQSADTQYF. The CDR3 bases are TGTGCTAGTGGTTTGGTACTTGGTAGCGGTCAGAGCGCAGATACGCAGTATTTT. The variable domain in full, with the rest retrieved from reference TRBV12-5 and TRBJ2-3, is DARVTQTPRHKVTEMGQEVTMRCQPILGHNTVFWYRQTMMQGLELLAYFRNRAPLDDSGMPKDRFSAEMPDATLATLKIQPSEPRDSAVYFCASGLVLGSGQSADTQYFGPGTRLTVL.

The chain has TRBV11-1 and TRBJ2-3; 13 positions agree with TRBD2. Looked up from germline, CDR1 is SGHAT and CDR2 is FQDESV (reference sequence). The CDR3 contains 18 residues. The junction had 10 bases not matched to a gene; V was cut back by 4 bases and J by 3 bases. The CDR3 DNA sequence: TGTGCCAGCAGCTCCCCTTTTTGGACTAGCGGGAGAACAGATACGCAGTATTTT. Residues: CASSSPFWTSGRTDTQYF.

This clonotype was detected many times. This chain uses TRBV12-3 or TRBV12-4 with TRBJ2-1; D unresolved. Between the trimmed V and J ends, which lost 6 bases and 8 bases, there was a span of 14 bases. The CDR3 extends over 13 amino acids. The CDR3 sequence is CASRSQLIYEQFF. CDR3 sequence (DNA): TGTGCCAGCAGATCCCAACTTATCTATGAGCAGTTCTTC.

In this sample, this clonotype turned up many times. CDR3 DNA: TGTGCCAGCAGCCCTAGGGGGGGCCCATATACGCAGTATTTT. It encodes CASSPRGGPYTQYF. The chain combines TRBV7-8 with TRBJ2-3, with D perhaps TRBD2 (7 bases). Germline-derived CDR1 and CDR2 are SGHVS and FQNEAQ. The CDR3 runs 14 residues. Trimming took 5 bases from V and 7 from J, leaving 16 bases between them. The variable domain in full, with the rest retrieved from reference TRBV7-8 and TRBJ2-3, is GAGVSQSPRYKVAKRGQDVALRCDPISGHVSLFWYQQALGQGPEFLTYFQNEAQLDKSGLPSDRFFAERPEGSVSTLKIQRTQQEDSAVYLCASSPRGGPYTQYFGPGTRLTVL.

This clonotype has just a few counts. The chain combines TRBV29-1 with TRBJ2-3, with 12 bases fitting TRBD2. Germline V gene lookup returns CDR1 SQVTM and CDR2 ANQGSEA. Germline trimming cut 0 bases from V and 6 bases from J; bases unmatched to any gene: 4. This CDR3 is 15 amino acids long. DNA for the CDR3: TGCAGCGTTGAAGAAGGACTAGCGGGATCGGATACGCAGTATTTT. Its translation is CSVEEGLAGSDTQYF.

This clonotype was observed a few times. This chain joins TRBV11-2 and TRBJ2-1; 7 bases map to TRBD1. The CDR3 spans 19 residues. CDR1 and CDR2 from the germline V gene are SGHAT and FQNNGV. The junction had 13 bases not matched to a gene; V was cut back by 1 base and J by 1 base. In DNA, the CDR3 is TGTGCCAGCAGCTTAGGCCGTCTGGTTCCGGGACAGTCCTACAATGAGCAGTTCTTC. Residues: CASSLGRLVPGQSYNEQFF.

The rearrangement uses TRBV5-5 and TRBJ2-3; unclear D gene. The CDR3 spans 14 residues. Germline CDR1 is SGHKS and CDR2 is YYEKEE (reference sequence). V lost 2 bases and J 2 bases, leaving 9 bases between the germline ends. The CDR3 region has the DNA TGTGCCAGCAGCTTCAGCCTACTCACAGATACGCAGTATTTT. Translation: CASSFSLLTDTQYF.

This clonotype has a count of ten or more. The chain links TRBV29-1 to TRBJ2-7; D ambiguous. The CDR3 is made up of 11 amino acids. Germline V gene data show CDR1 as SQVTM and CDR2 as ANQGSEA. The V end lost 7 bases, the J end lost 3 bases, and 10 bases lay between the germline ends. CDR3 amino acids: CSATQDYEQYF. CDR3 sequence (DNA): TGCAGCGCTACGCAGGACTACGAGCAGTACTTC.

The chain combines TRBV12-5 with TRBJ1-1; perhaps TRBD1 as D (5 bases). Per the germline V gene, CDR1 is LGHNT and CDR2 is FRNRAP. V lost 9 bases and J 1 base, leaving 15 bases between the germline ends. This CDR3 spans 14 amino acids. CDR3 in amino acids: CASCAGTANTEAFF. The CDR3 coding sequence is TGTGCTAGCTGCGCCGGGACGGCGAACACTGAAGCTTTCTTT.

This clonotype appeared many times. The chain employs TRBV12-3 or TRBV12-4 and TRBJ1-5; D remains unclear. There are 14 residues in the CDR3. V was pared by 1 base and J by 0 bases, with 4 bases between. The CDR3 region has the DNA TGTGCCAGCAGTTTAGAATATAGCAATCAGCCCCAGCATTTT. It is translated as CASSLEYSNQPQHF.

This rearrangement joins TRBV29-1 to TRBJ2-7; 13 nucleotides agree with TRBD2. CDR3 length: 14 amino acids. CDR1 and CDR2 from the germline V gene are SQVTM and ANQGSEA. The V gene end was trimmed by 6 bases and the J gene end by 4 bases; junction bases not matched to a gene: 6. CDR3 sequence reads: CSVNGLAGEYEQYF. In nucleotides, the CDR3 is TGCAGCGTGAATGGACTAGCGGGAGAGTACGAGCAGTACTTC.

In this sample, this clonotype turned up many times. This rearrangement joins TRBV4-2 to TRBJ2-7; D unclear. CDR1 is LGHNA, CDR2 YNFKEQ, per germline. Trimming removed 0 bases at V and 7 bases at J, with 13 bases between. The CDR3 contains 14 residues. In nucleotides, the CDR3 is TGTGCCAGCAGCCAAGACGGGCAGGTACGGGAGCAGTACTTC. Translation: CASSQDGQVREQYF.

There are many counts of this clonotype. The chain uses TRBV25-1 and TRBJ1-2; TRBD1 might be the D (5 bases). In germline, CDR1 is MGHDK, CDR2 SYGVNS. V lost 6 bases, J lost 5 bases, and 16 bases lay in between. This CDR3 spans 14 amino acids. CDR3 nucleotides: TGTGCCAGCAGCCTAGATGACAGCTCGTATGGCTACACCTTC. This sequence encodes CASSLDDSSYGYTF.

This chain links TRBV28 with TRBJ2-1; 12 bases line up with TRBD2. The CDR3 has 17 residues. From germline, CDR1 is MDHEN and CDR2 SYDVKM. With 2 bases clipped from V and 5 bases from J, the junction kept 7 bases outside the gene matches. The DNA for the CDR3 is TGTGCCAGCAGTTTAAATCTAGCGGGAGGGCAGAACAATGAGCAGTTCTTC. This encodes CASSLNLAGGQNNEQFF.

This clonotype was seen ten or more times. CDR3 protein: CASSLGQTSSGANVLTF. The CDR3 coding sequence is TGTGCCAGCAGCTTAGGGCAGACAAGCTCTGGGGCCAACGTCCTGACTTTC. The chain links TRBV7-2 to TRBJ2-6; D not resolved. V lost 1 base, J lost 0 bases, and 10 bases lay in between. The CDR3 runs to 17 residues. Germline CDR1 and CDR2: SGHTA and FQGNSA.

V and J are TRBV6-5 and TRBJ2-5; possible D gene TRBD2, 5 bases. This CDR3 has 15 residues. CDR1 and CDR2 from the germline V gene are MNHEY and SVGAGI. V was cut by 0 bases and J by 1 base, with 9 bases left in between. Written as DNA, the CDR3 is TGTGCCAGCAGTTACTCGACGAGGGTCCAAGAGACCCAGTACTTC. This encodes CASSYSTRVQETQYF.

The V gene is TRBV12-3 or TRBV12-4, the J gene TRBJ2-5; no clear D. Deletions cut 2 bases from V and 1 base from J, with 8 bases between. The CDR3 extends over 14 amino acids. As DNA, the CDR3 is TGTGCCAGCAGTTTACGAAGCCCCCAAGAGACCCAGTACTTC. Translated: CASSLRSPQETQYF.